This is a list of T cell receptor beta chains from one sample in a study of cytomegalovirus exposure and HLA in healthy donors. Assay used: immunoSEQ multiplex PCR; TCRdb lists only in-frame clones, some missing. The sample lists 30,000 to 40,000 clones, 85% to 95% occurring once. Specimen: PBMCs. Receptor source: a man in his late teens or twenties in good health and CMV-seronegative. The conserved cysteine and the conserved F or W are not part of the CDR3 here.

length	V	J	CDR3
11	TRBV7-9	TRBJ1-2	ASSPTGKNSYT
11	TRBV19	TRBJ2-3	ATISGQTDTQY
13	TRBV28	TRBJ1-1	ASSLSTGENTEAF
12	TRBV29-1	TRBJ2-5	SVDGGSGQETQY
13	TRBV7-3	TRBJ2-1	ASSQTSGSYNEQF
12	TRBV6-5	TRBJ2-1	ASSLGTGGNEQF
13	TRBV10-1	TRBJ2-1	ASSRSGSAYNEQF
10	TRBV7-9	TRBJ1-2	ASSLQVYGYT
14	TRBV7-3	TRBJ1-3	ASSKRGGESGNTIY
12	TRBV25-1	TRBJ1-1	ASSESRWSTEAF
12	TRBV6-4	TRBJ1-5	ASSEQAGYQPQH
11	TRBV7-2	TRBJ1-5	ASSVRGNQPQH
12	TRBV7-9	TRBJ1-2	ASSPGQGDYGYT
14	TRBV7-9	TRBJ1-2	ASSFSGSGDLYGYT
11	TRBV6-4	TRBJ1-1	ASSEGTGGKTF
11	TRBV30	TRBJ1-3	AWSVNGGNTIY
10	TRBV2	TRBJ1-2	ASSDSSRRYT
12	TRBV11-2	TRBJ1-2	ASSLVGSGRNYT
10	TRBV11-2	TRBJ1-1	ASSAQNTEAF
12	TRBV2	TRBJ1-5	ASRGRLLAQPQH
11	TRBV10-3	TRBJ2-5	AITGADGETQY
13	TRBV15	TRBJ2-5	ATSRAGREQETQY
13	TRBV5-1	TRBJ2-7	ASSFGQGAFYEQY
12	TRBV27	TRBJ1-5	ASGPPPPNQPQH
13	TRBV6-6	TRBJ2-3	ASRRTSAGTDTQY
12	TRBV5-6	TRBJ2-7	ASSLGQPSYEQY
11	TRBV25-1	TRBJ1-2	ASSGAGPRGYT
15	TRBV5-6	TRBJ1-5	ASRNEQGSNSNQPQH
15	TRBV2	TRBJ2-1	ASRGPRTSGGANEQF
12	TRBV6-1	TRBJ1-2	ASSSGAGDYGYT
13	TRBV6-5	TRBJ2-5	ASSYSAGAEETQY
13	TRBV18	TRBJ2-7	ASSPTTGTSYEQY
13	TRBV7-9	TRBJ2-3	ATKWGLAGADTQY
12	TRBV6-5	TRBJ1-5	ASEQGTGYQPQH
13	TRBV2	TRBJ2-2	ASSEVRGPTGELF
12	TRBV4-1	TRBJ2-3	ASSQPGRRDTQY
13	TRBV28	TRBJ2-7	ASRPRGGGTYEQY
11	TRBV4-1	TRBJ2-7	ASSQRDYYEQY
14	TRBV9	TRBJ2-1	ASSVGTGVNYNEQF
10	TRBV28	TRBJ2-4	ASSLGQAVQY
10	TRBV28	TRBJ2-7	ASSFPRKEQY
14	TRBV29-1	TRBJ2-1	SVEGLAGASYNEQF
12	TRBV19	TRBJ2-5	ASMRLAGEETQY
15	TRBV28	TRBJ1-4	ASSFTGGALINEKLF
14	TRBV5-1	TRBJ2-1	ASSLATSGGPGEQF
12	TRBV2	TRBJ2-5	ASTIGQLQETQY
13	TRBV5-1	TRBJ2-1	ASSNPSGRANEQF
12	TRBV6-5	TRBJ1-3	ASTDGGAGNTIY
12	TRBV6-5	TRBJ2-3	ASSYTGNTDTQY
13	TRBV9	TRBJ1-1	ASSLGGTGGTEAF
12	TRBV7-9	TRBJ1-1	ASSSGQTNTEAF
11	TRBV11-2	TRBJ2-5	ASRPTGGETQY
11	TRBV11-3	TRBJ2-2	ASSLVATGELF
10	TRBV6-5	TRBJ2-1	ASSYEGREQF